This is a list of T cell receptor beta chains from one sample in a study of graft-versus-host responses after intestinal transplantation. No antigens are known for them. The table came from immunoSEQ multiplex PCR; TCRdb's copy has only in-frame clones and leaves some out. The sample lists around 97,000 clones, approximately 93% occurring once. The material sequenced was unstimulated CD8+ T cells sorted from spleen or lymph node cells, taken before intestinal transplant. The receptors here all came from a human donor who received an intestinal transplant. Each CDR3 is given with its conserved first and last residue. The D gene is left open where the match is weak. The listing skips clone size in some rows; elsewhere it reads once, few, many or a size class.

j_call d_call cdr3_length v_call clone_size cdr3_aa cdr3_nt
TRBJ1-1 TRBD1 16 TRBV9 . CASSPVDRGGNTEAFF TGTGCCAGCAGCCCGGTGGACAGGGGGGGAAACACTGAAGCTTTCTTT
TRBJ1-3 . 13 TRBV11-3 . CASSSGHQDTIYF TGTGCCAGCAGCTCCGGACATCAGGACACCATATATTTT
TRBJ2-7 TRBD1 16 TRBV5-6 . CASSPRTGGDPYEQYF TGTGCCAGCAGCCCTCGGACAGGGGGGGACCCCTACGAGCAGTACTTC
TRBJ2-4 . 18 TRBV14 . CASSQASDSSLTKNIQYF TGTGCCAGCAGCCAAGCCTCAGACAGTTCTCTAACCAAAAACATTCAGTACTTC
TRBJ1-5 . 15 TRBV15 . CATSRAERGNQPQHF TGTGCCACCAGCAGAGCCGAGAGAGGTAATCAGCCCCAGCATTTT
TRBJ2-5 TRBD2 16 TRBV4-1 once CASSHGSGDLQETQYF TGCGCCAGCAGCCATGGTAGCGGGGACCTCCAAGAGACCCAGTACTTC
TRBJ2-5 . 15 TRBV5-6 . CASSTPGPLKETQYF TGTGCCAGCAGCACCCCCGGACCCTTGAAGGAGACCCAGTACTTC
TRBJ1-2 . 13 TRBV27 . CASTGAVGGGYTF TGTGCCAGCACCGGAGCGGTAGGGGGGGGCTACACCTTC
TRBJ1-5 TRBD1 15 TRBV4-3 . CASSLWGQDNQPQHF TGCGCCAGCAGCCTTTGGGGACAGGACAATCAGCCCCAGCATTTT
TRBJ1-2 . 13 TRBV5-8 few CASSLKARDGYTF TGTGCCAGCAGCTTAAAGGCGCGAGATGGCTACACCTTC
TRBJ1-2 TRBD1 15 TRBV7-9 . CASSLGTGANYGYTF TGTGCCAGCAGCCTCGGGACAGGGGCTAACTATGGCTACACCTTC
TRBJ2-3 . 16 TRBV9 once CASSVAAGTSTDTQYF TGTGCCAGCAGCGTAGCGGCTGGAACCAGCACAGATACGCAGTATTTT
TRBJ2-1 TRBD2 16 TRBV5-1 . CASSLVGSGNYNEQFF TGCGCCAGCAGCTTGGTAGGTAGCGGGAATTACAATGAGCAGTTCTTC
TRBJ1-1 . 12 TRBV7-9 . CASSLSNTEAFF TGTGCCAGCAGCTTATCCAACACTGAAGCTTTCTTT
TRBJ1-1 TRBD1 13 TRBV6-1 . CASRSRGDTEAFF TGTGCCAGCAGGAGCAGGGGGGACACTGAAGCTTTCTTT
TRBJ1-4 . 12 TRBV19 . CASRTGFEKLFF TGTGCCAGTAGAACAGGGTTTGAAAAACTGTTTTTT
TRBJ2-3 TRBD1 15 TRBV19 . CASSIVQGRADTQYF TGTGCCAGTAGTATAGTACAGGGGCGCGCAGATACGCAGTATTTT
TRBJ2-1 . 16 TRBV4-1 . CASSQGRDGSFSGQFF TGCGCCAGCAGCCAAGGGAGGGACGGATCCTTTTCTGGGCAGTTCTTC
TRBJ1-3 . 15 TRBV13 . CASSFVGAEGNTIYF TGTGCCAGCAGCTTTGTTGGAGCAGAAGGAAACACCATATATTTT
TRBJ2-7 . 13 TRBV18 . CASSPPDSYEQYF TGTGCCAGCTCACCACCGGACAGCTACGAGCAGTACTTC
TRBJ1-1 . 14 TRBV13 . CASSLGEANTEAFF TGTGCCAGCAGCTTAGGAGAAGCGAACACTGAAGCTTTCTTT
TRBJ2-7 . 15 TRBV4-1 . CASSQVGGTSYEQYF TGCGCCAGCAGCCAAGTGGGTGGAACTTCCTACGAGCAGTACTTC
TRBJ2-5 . 13 TRBV13 . CASSLIGEETQYF TGTGCCAGCAGCTTAATCGGGGAAGAGACCCAGTACTTC
TRBJ2-1 TRBD1 15 TRBV12-5 . CASGFGTGEMNEQFF TGTGCTAGTGGTTTCGGGACAGGGGAAATGAATGAGCAGTTCTTC
TRBJ1-2 TRBD1 15 TRBV5-8 . CASSLWGQGSGGYTF TGTGCCAGCAGCTTGTGGGGACAGGGGAGTGGTGGCTACACCTTC
TRBJ1-2 TRBD1 14 TRBV18 . CASSTGTGVRGYTF TGTGCCAGCTCCACCGGGACAGGGGTGAGGGGCTACACCTTC
TRBJ1-5 . 15 TRBV27 . CASSLTQGPNQPQHF TGTGCCAGCAGTCTAACTCAGGGGCCCAATCAGCCCCAGCATTTT
TRBJ2-7 . 15 TRBV9 . CASSEGAGEYYEQYF TGTGCCAGCAGCGAGGGGGCGGGGGAGTACTACGAGCAGTACTTC
TRBJ2-7 TRBD1 14 TRBV5-5 . CASSLYRGAYEQYF TGTGCCAGCAGCTTGTACAGGGGGGCCTACGAGCAGTACTTC
TRBJ2-7 . 15 TRBV11-2 . CASSLALAGHSEQYF TGTGCCAGCAGCTTAGCCTTGGCGGGGCATAGCGAGCAGTACTTC
TRBJ2-5 . 13 TRBV27 . CASSLSRAETQYF TGTGCCAGCAGTTTATCGCGGGCGGAGACCCAGTACTTC
TRBJ2-5 . 13 TRBV5-5 . CASSLNPRETQYF TGTGCCAGCAGCTTGAATCCCCGAGAGACCCAGTACTTC
TRBJ2-5 . 15 TRBV15 . CATSTNRVLQETQYF TGTGCCACCAGCACCAACAGGGTACTCCAAGAGACCCAGTACTTC
TRBJ1-1 . 14 TRBV19 once CASSMGTGSTEAFF TGTGCCAGTAGTATGGGGACGGGAAGCACTGAAGCTTTCTTT
TRBJ2-7 . 14 TRBV4-1 . CASSQDWGKYEQYF TGCGCCAGCAGCCAAGATTGGGGAAAATACGAGCAGTACTTC
TRBJ2-7 TRBD1 15 TRBV4-1 once CASSQDGTGGGEQYF TGCGCCAGCAGCCAAGATGGGACAGGGGGCGGCGAGCAGTACTTC
TRBJ1-5 . 15 TRBV18 . CASSPEGLINQPQHF TGTGCCAGCTCACCGGAGGGCCTAATTAATCAGCCCCAGCATTTT
TRBJ2-7 TRBD2 14 TRBV6-5 . CASNPSSGHYEQYF TGTGCCAGCAACCCCTCTAGCGGACATTACGAGCAGTACTTC
TRBJ2-3 TRBD2 14 TRBV10-3 once CAISDGGAEDTQYF TGTGCCATCAGTGACGGGGGGGCGGAGGATACGCAGTATTTT
TRBJ2-1 TRBD1 17 TRBV10-3 . CAISGSSLRDRNNEQFF TGTGCCATCAGTGGGTCAAGTCTCCGGGACAGAAACAATGAGCAGTTCTTC